This section outlines one T cell receptor (beta chain) sequence together with its context. Its antigen is as yet unknown. The study made its TRB cDNA libraries by 5' RACE, adding UMI labels. Using the 5' RACE reads, TCRdb records one entry per CDR3 protein without DNA. Here the sample table reports 150,000 or so distinct CDR3 sequences. This entry belongs to a study of CXCR3-negative and CXCR3-positive naive CD8 T cells. Study-level results: Sequencing showed both naive subsets with comparably high diversity, and memory CD8+ cells much lower. Surface CD5 matched across naive subsets, and TRB CDR3 properties served to infer TCR strength. CXCR3-positive naive cells had TRB CDR3s that were more hydrophobic than CXCR3-negative naive cells had.

CDR3 size: 18 residues. Germline CDR1 is SEHNR and CDR2 is FQNEAQ (reference sequence). Each CD8+ T cell subset was sorted in triplicate, approximately 300,000 cells each. The naive CD8+ gate required CD45RO-CCR7+CD27+CD95- phenotype. The rearrangement uses TRBV7-9 and TRBJ2-3; the D call of TRBD2 rests on TCRdb alone, since no DNA is present to check it. Specimen: naive CXCR3+ CD8+ T cells from blood. Subset meaning: CD45RO-CCR7+CD27+CD95- naive CD8+ T cells expressing CXCR3 (TNR3+). This receptor was taken from a human donor in good health. Some clones in this sample may be carry-over from other donors' samples. The CDR3 here is CASSLSLTTSGRTDTQYF.